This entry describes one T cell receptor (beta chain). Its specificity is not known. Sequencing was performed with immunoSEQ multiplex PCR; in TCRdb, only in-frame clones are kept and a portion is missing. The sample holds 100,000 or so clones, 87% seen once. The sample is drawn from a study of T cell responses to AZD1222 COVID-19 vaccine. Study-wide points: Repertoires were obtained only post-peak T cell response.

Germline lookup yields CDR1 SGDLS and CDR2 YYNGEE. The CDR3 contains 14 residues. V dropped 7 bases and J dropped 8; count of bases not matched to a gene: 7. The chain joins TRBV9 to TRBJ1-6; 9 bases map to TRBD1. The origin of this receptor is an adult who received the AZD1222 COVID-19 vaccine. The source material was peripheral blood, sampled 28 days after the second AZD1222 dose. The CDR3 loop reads CASGIRQGDSPLHF. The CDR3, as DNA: TGTGCCAGCGGGATTCGACAGGGGGATTCACCCCTCCACTTT.